These 25 T cell receptor beta chains originate from one sample sequenced in a study of blood T cell repertoires in COVID-19. Sequencing was performed with immunoSEQ multiplex PCR; in TCRdb, only in-frame clones are kept and a portion is missing. The sample yields 180,000 or so clones, approximately 86% seen once. The specimen was peripheral blood. These receptor sequences come from a man aged 60-69 years who had recovered from COVID-19.

The chain links TRBV19 to TRBJ1-2; 10 nucleotides align to TRBD1. CDR3 length equals 16 residues. Per germline, CDR1 LNHDA and CDR2 SQIVND (reference sequence). V lost 4 bases, J lost 2 bases, and 7 bases stayed unmatched. The CDR3: CASSTLRDRGNYGYTF. The CDR3 nucleotides read TGTGCCAGTAGTACCCTCCGGGACAGGGGAAACTATGGCTACACCTTC.

V gene TRBV9 combines with J gene TRBJ1-1, with 9 bases fitting TRBD1. CDR1 and CDR2 (germline): SGDLS, YYNGEE. The CDR3 consists of 17 residues. Germline trimming cut 0 bases from V and 1 base from J; bases unmatched to any gene: 7. CDR3 region: CASSVAGTGRRNTEAFF. The CDR3, as DNA: TGTGCCAGCAGCGTAGCAGGGACAGGGAGGAGGAACACTGAAGCTTTCTTT.

This chain connects TRBV7-9 to TRBJ1-2; no firm D call. Per germline, CDR1 SEHNR and CDR2 FQNEAQ (reference sequence). V shed 3 bases and J shed 6 bases, with 8 bases lying between them. The CDR3 is 12 residues long. The CDR3 nucleotides are TGTGCCAGCAGCTTCGGGGAAGATGGCTACACCTTC. This codes for CASSFGEDGYTF.

The CDR3 reads CASSVAVGQVNEKLFF. CDR3 sequence (DNA): TGTGCCAGCAGCGTAGCTGTGGGACAGGTTAATGAAAAACTGTTTTTT. The chain recombines TRBV9 with TRBJ1-4; 8 bases map to TRBD1. Germline CDR1 reads SGDLS; CDR2 reads YYNGEE. The CDR3 contains 16 residues. The ends lost 0 bases at V and 4 bases at J; junction bases unmatched: 5.

This chain connects TRBV5-6 to TRBJ2-3; D may be TRBD1 (6 bases). CDR1 is SGHDT, CDR2 YYEEEE, per germline. V shed 0 bases and J shed 4 bases, with 6 bases lying between them. CDR3 size: 13 residues. DNA for the CDR3: TGTGCCAGCAGCTTGGAGGGGGCAGATACGCAGTATTTT. The encoded protein is CASSLEGADTQYF.

The rearrangement links TRBV12-3 or TRBV12-4 to TRBJ1-6; D not certain. V was pared by 5 bases and J by 10 bases, with 12 bases between. The CDR3 totals 13 residues. The CDR3 coding sequence is TGTGCCAGCAGTCTAATCGGGGAGTCACCCCTCCACTTT. Translation gives CASSLIGESPLHF.

The rearrangement uses TRBV6-2 or TRBV6-3 and TRBJ2-7; D uncertain. In germline, CDR1 is MNHEY, CDR2 SVGEGT. Between the trimmed V and J ends, which lost 0 bases and 0 bases, there was a span of 15 bases. This CDR3 region has 17 residues. The CDR3 here is CASSYSPLFEASYEQYF. DNA for the CDR3: TGTGCCAGCAGTTACTCTCCACTCTTTGAGGCCTCCTACGAGCAGTACTTC.

This rearrangement joins TRBV4-2 to TRBJ2-1; 16 bases are a match to TRBD2. The CDR3 is made up of 18 amino acids. V lost 1 base to trimming and J lost 9 bases; unmatched junction nucleotides: 9. CDR1 is LGHNA, CDR2 YNFKEQ, per germline. CDR3 protein: CASSQALGLAGGPSEQFF. The DNA of the CDR3 is TGTGCCAGCAGCCAAGCCCTGGGACTAGCGGGGGGGCCGAGTGAGCAGTTCTTC.

The CDR3 DNA follows: TGCGCCAGCAGCCACCAGGGGAAAAGGAATGGCTACACCTTC. Translation: CASSHQGKRNGYTF. The chain is built from TRBV4-1 and TRBJ1-2; maybe TRBD1 (6 bases). Germline V gives CDR1 MGHRA, CDR2 YSYEKL. This CDR3 spans 14 amino acids. V lost 3 bases and J 6 bases, leaving 14 bases between the germline ends.

The chain is built from TRBV9 and TRBJ1-1; D gene ambiguous. With 0 bases removed from V and 5 bases from J, the gap between germline ends came to 11 bases. Looked up from germline, CDR1 is SGDLS and CDR2 is YYNGEE. This CDR3 has 14 residues. The CDR3 DNA reads as TGTGCCAGCAGCGTAGTAGAGGGCACTACTGAAGCTTTCTTT. This translates into CASSVVEGTTEAFF.

This chain connects TRBV9 to TRBJ1-4, with a weak D call TRBD1 (6 bases). CDR1 is SGDLS, CDR2 YYNGEE, per germline. V was shortened by 7 bases and J by 2 bases, with 9 bases between the two germline ends. The CDR3 covers 13 residues. The CDR3 DNA is TGTGCCAGCTCCCAGGGGACTAATGAAAAACTGTTTTTT. Translating gives CASSQGTNEKLFF.

This chain uses TRBV5-4 with TRBJ1-6; TRBD1 matches 11 bases. Trimming took 0 bases from V and 7 from J; bases not matched to a gene: 3. The CDR3 loop spans 16 amino acids. The germline V gene has CDR1 SGHNT and CDR2 YYREEE (reference sequence). Here the CDR3 reads CASSLEWDRGNSPLHF. In DNA form, the CDR3 reads TGTGCCAGCAGCTTGGAATGGGACAGGGGGAATTCACCCCTCCACTTT.

Details on this clone: Other nucleotide sequences from this sample produce the same CDR3. The chain couples TRBV30 to TRBJ1-5; the match to TRBD1 covers 7 bases. The CDR3 spans 13 residues. Germline-derived CDR1 and CDR2 are GTSNPN and SVGIG (reference sequence). With V trimmed by 0 bases and J by 7 bases, 3 bases remained unmatched. The CDR3: CAWSVGGEQPQHF. CDR3 bases: TGTGCCTGGAGTGTAGGGGGCGAACAGCCCCAGCATTTT.

The rearrangement links TRBV5-1 to TRBJ2-7; 9 positions match TRBD2. This CDR3 has 18 amino acids. Trimming removed 1 base from V and 0 bases from J; junction bases left unmatched: 11. CDR1 and CDR2 from the germline V gene are SGHRS and YFSETQ. CDR3 coding DNA: TGCGCCAGCAGCTTGTGGCCTAGCGGGGAAACAAACTCCTACGAGCAGTACTTC. Protein: CASSLWPSGETNSYEQYF.

V is TRBV7-9 and J is TRBJ2-3; D ambiguous. Germline V lookup: CDR1 SEHNR, CDR2 FQNEAQ (reference sequence). V gave up 8 bases and J gave up 0 bases, with 6 bases separating them. The CDR3 is made up of 12 amino acids. CDR3: CASALSTDTQYF. The CDR3, as DNA: TGTGCCAGCGCGCTAAGCACAGATACGCAGTATTTT.

Here the CDR3 reads CASTTGNPQETQYF. Here the CDR3 DNA reads TGTGCCAGCACCACGGGGAATCCTCAAGAGACCCAGTACTTC. The chain joins TRBV7-9 to TRBJ2-5, with D tentatively TRBD2 (5 bases). The CDR3 spans 14 residues. V gave up 7 bases and J gave up 2 bases, with 14 bases separating them. Germline lookup yields CDR1 SEHNR and CDR2 FQNEAQ (reference sequence). The full variable domain, rest sourced from reference TRBV7-9 and TRBJ2-5, is DTGVSQNPRHKITKRGQNVTFRCDPISEHNRLYWYRQTLGQGPEFLTYFQNEAQLEKSRLLSDRFSAERPKGSFSTLEIQRTEQGDSAMYLCASTTGNPQETQYFGPGTRLLVL.

This clone was seen more than once but under ten times. The CDR3 DNA sequence: TGCAGCGCATGGACCCACAGGGGTCAGACAGATACGCAGTATTTT. Its protein is CSAWTHRGQTDTQYF. The V gene is TRBV29-1, the J gene TRBJ2-3; TRBD1 matches at 7 bases. The CDR3 consists of 15 residues. Germline CDR1 is SQVTM and CDR2 is ANQGSEA. Trimming at V came to 7 bases and at J to 3 bases, leaving 13 bases not matched to a gene.

This chain uses TRBV19 with TRBJ1-4; 7 bases are a match to TRBD1. Germline V gives CDR1 LNHDA, CDR2 SQIVND (reference sequence). V dropped 9 bases and J dropped 10; count of bases not matched to a gene: 11. The length of the CDR3 is 13 residues. CDR3 nucleotides: TGTGCCAGCGACTTAGGGGGCGCGGGAAAACTGTTTTTT. Encoded protein: CASDLGGAGKLFF.

The chain is built from TRBV9 and TRBJ1-2; 8 nucleotides agree with TRBD1. Germline lookup yields CDR1 SGDLS and CDR2 YYNGEE. This CDR3 has 11 residues. Trimming took 10 bases from V and 6 from J; bases not matched to a gene: 5. CDR3 coding DNA: TGTGCCCACAGGGGGGCGGATGGCTACACCTTC. Residues: CAHRGADGYTF.

The chain uses TRBV6-5 and TRBJ2-5, with TRBD2 identical over 8 bases. Germline V lookup: CDR1 MNHEY, CDR2 SVGAGI. The J segment lost 5 bases and the V segment lost 0 bases, leaving 5 bases of the junction unmatched. The CDR3 length is 15 residues. CDR3 DNA sequence: TGTGCCAGCAGTTACTCGTGGACTAGCCCCGAGACCCAGTACTTC. It codes for CASSYSWTSPETQYF.

The chain has TRBV4-3 and TRBJ2-6, with TRBD1 identical over 8 bases. The CDR3 totals 16 residues. Germline lookup yields CDR1 LGHNA and CDR2 YSLEER. The ends lost 3 bases at V and 1 base at J; junction bases unmatched: 2. The CDR3 DNA reads as TGCGCCAGCAGCCAGAGGACAGGGTCTGGGGCCAACGTCCTGACTTTC. This translates into CASSQRTGSGANVLTF.

This chain links TRBV20-1 with TRBJ1-2; 7 positions match TRBD1. The CDR3 has 11 amino acids. With 8 bases clipped from V and 6 bases from J, the junction kept 6 bases outside the gene matches. Germline loops: CDR1 DFQATT, CDR2 SNEGSKA (reference sequence). CDR3 amino acids: CSPFQGDGYTF. In DNA form, the CDR3 reads TGCAGTCCATTCCAGGGGGATGGCTACACCTTC.

Here the CDR3 reads CASSAGQSYEQYF. For the CDR3, the DNA is TGTGCCAGCAGCGCGGGACAGAGCTACGAGCAGTACTTC. This chain uses TRBV5-6 with TRBJ2-7; TRBD1 might be the D (7 bases). Germline lookup yields CDR1 SGHDT and CDR2 YYEEEE. The CDR3 is made up of 13 amino acids. The V end lost 4 bases, the J end lost 3 bases, and 11 bases lay between the germline ends.

Regarding this clone: This sample includes further DNA sequences coding for the same CDR3. The rearrangement joins TRBV29-1 to TRBJ1-2; the match to TRBD1 covers 11 bases. CDR1 is SQVTM, CDR2 ANQGSEA, per germline. With V trimmed by 0 bases and J by 11 bases, 5 bases remained unmatched. The CDR3 has 13 amino acids. CDR3 DNA sequence: TGCAGCGTTGAAGAAGGACAGGGGGCGGGATACACCTTC. It encodes CSVEEGQGAGYTF.

The chain links TRBV6-5 to TRBJ1-2; 10 bases line up with TRBD1. Unmatched junction bases numbered 4, after V lost 5 bases and J lost 4 bases. The CDR3 runs to 14 residues. Looked up from germline, CDR1 is MNHEY and CDR2 is SVGAGI. In DNA form, the CDR3 reads TGTGCCAGCAGTCCGGGACAGGGGACCTATGGCTACACCTTC. Residues: CASSPGQGTYGYTF.